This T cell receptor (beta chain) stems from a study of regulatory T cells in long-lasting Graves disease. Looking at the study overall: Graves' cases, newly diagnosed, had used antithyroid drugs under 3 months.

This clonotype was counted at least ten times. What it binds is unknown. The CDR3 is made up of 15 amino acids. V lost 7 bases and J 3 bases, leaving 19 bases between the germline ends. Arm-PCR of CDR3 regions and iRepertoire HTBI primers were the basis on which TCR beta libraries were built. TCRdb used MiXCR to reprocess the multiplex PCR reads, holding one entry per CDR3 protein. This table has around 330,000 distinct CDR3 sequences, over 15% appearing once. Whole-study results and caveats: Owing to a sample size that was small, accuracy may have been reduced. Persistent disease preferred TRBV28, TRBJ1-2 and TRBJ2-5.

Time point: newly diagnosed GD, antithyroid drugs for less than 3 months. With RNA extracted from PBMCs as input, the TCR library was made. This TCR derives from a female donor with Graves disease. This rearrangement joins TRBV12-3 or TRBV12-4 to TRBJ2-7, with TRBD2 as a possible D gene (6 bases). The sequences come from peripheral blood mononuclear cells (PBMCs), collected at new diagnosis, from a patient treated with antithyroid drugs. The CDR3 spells CASTSGEREFYEQYF. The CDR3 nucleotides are TGTGCCAGCACCTCGGGGGAAAGAGAGTTCTACGAGCAGTACTTC.